Detailed here is one T cell receptor beta chain. These data belong to a study of circulating and synovial CD4+ cells in juvenile arthritis. Germline V lookup: CDR1 MDHEN, CDR2 SYDVKM. The CDR3 is 14 residues long. The V end was cut by 2 bases, the J end by 5 bases, with 10 bases between. TCRdb keeps only in-frame clones here, not all; method: immunoSEQ multiplex PCR. The repertoire consists of fewer than 35,000 clones, with about 95% occurring once and the leading ten covering about 0.19%. Patients with active juvenile idiopathic arthritis donated these samples. The TCR was taken from a human donor with juvenile idiopathic arthritis. The sequenced sample was CD4+ T cells from blood. The chain is built from TRBV28 and TRBJ1-5, with TRBD1 as a possible D gene (5 bases). The chain's CDR3 is CASSLMGGYQPQHF. As DNA, the CDR3 is TGTGCCAGCAGTTTAATGGGGGGGTATCAGCCCCAGCATTTT.